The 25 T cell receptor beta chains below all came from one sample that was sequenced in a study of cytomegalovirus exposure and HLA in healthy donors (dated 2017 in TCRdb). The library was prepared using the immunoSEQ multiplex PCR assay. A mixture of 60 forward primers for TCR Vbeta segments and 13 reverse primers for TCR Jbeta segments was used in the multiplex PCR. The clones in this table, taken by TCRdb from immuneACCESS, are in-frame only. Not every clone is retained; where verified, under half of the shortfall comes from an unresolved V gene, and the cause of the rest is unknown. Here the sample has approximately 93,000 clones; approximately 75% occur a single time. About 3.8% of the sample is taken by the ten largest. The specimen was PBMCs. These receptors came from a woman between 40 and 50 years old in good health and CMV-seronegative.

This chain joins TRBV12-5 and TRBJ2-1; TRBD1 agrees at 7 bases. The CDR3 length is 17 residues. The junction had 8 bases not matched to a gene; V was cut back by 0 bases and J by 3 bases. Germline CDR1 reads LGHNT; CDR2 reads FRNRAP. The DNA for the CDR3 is TGTGCTAGTGGTTTGGTAGTTCGGGGACAGCTCTACAATGAGCAGTTCTTC. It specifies CASGLVVRGQLYNEQFF. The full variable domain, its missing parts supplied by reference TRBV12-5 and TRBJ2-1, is DARVTQTPRHKVTEMGQEVTMRCQPILGHNTVFWYRQTMMQGLELLAYFRNRAPLDDSGMPKDRFSAEMPDATLATLKIQPSEPRDSAVYFCASGLVVRGQLYNEQFFGPGTRLTVL.

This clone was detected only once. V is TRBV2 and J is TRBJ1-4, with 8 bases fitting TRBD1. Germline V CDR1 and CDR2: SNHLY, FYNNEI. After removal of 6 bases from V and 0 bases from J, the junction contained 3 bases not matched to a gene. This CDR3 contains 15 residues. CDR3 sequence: CASSSGGPTNEKLFF. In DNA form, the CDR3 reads TGTGCCAGCAGCTCAGGGGGCCCAACTAATGAAAAACTGTTTTTT.

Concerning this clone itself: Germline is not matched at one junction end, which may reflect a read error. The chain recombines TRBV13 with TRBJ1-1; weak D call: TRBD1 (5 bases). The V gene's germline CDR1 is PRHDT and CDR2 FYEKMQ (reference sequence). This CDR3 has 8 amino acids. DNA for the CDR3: TGTGCCAGCAGCATACAGGATTTT. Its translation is CASSIQDF.

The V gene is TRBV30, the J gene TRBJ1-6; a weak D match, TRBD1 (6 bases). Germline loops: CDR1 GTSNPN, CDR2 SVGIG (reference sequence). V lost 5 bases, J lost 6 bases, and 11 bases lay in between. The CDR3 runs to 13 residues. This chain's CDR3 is CAWEDRPNSPLHF. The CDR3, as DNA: TGTGCCTGGGAAGACAGGCCTAATTCACCCCTCCACTTT.

CDR3 nucleotide sequence: TGTGCCAGCAGTGATCAGGGGGCAGGAGGTCAGCCCCAGCATTTT. Translating it yields CASSDQGAGGQPQHF. The rearrangement uses TRBV6-1 and TRBJ1-5, with 8 positions matching TRBD1. Trimming removed 3 bases from V and 6 bases from J; junction bases left unmatched: 7. The CDR3 sequence is 15 residues long. From germline, CDR1 is MNHNS and CDR2 SASEGT.

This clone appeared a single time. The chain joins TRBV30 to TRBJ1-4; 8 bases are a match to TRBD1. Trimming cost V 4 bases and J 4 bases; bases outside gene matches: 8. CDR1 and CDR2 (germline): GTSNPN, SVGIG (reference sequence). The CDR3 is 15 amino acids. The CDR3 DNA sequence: TGTGCCTGGACGGAGGGGACAGGCCTTAATGAAAAACTGTTTTTT. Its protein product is CAWTEGTGLNEKLFF.

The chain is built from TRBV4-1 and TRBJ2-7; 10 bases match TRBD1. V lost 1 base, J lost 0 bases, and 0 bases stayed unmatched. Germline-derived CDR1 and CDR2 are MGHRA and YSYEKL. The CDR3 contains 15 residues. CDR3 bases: TGCGCCAGCAGCCAAGGACAGGGGGCCTCCTACGAGCAGTACTTC. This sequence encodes CASSQGQGASYEQYF.

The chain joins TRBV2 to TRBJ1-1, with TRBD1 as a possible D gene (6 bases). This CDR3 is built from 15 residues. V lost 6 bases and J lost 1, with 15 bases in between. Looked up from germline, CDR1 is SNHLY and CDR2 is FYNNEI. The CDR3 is CASRGGGARNTEAFF. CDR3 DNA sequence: TGTGCCAGCAGGGGAGGGGGTGCGAGGAACACTGAAGCTTTCTTT.

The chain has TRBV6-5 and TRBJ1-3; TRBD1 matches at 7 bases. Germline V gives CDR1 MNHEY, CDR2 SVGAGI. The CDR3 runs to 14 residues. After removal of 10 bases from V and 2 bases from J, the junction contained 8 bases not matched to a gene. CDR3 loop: CATALDRAGNTIYF. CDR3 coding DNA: TGTGCCACTGCACTAGACAGGGCTGGAAACACCATATATTTT.

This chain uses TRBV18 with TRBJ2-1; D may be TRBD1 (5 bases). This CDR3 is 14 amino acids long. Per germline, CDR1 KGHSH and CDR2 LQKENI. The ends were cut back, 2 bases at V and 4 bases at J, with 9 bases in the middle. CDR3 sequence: CASSPRGRYNEQFF. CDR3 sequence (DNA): TGTGCCAGCTCACCAAGGGGCAGGTACAATGAGCAGTTCTTC. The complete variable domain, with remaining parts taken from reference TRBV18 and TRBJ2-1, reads NAGVMQNPRHLVRRRGQEARLRCSPMKGHSHVYWYRQLPEEGLKFMVYLQKENIIDESGMPKERFSAEFPKEGPSILRIQQVVRGDSAAYFCASSPRGRYNEQFFGPGTRLTVL.

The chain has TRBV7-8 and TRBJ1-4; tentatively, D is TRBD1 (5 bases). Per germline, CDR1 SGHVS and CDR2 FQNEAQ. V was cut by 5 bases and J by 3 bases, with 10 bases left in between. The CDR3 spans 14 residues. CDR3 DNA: TGTGCCAGCAGCCCGGGGGATTCTAATGAAAAACTGTTTTTT. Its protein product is CASSPGDSNEKLFF.

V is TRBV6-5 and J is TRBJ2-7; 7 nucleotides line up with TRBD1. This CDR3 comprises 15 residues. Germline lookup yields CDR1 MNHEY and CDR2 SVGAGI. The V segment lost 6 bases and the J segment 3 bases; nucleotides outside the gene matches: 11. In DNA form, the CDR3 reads TGTGCCAGCAGACCCGGGCCAGGGGGTCTCTACGAGCAGTACTTC. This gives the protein CASRPGPGGLYEQYF.

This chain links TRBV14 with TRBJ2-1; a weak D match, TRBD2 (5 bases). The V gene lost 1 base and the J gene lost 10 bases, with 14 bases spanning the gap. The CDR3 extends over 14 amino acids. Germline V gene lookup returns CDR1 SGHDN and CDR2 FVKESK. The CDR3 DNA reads TGTGCCAGCAGCCAAGTATCCGGGGTAGGGGAGCAGTTCTTC. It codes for CASSQVSGVGEQFF.

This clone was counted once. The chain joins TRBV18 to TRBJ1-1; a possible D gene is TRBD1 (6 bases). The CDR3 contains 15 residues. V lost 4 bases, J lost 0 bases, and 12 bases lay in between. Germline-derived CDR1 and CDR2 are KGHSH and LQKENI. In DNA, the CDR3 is TGTGCCAGCTCACTGGACAGAGACATGAACACTGAAGCTTTCTTT. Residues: CASSLDRDMNTEAFF.

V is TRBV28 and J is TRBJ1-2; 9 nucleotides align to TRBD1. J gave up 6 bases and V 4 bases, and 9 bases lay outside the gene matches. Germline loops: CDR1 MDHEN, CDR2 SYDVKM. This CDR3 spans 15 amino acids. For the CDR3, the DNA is TGTGCCAGCAGTTCTACACCGTGGACAGGGGATGGCTACACCTTC. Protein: CASSSTPWTGDGYTF.

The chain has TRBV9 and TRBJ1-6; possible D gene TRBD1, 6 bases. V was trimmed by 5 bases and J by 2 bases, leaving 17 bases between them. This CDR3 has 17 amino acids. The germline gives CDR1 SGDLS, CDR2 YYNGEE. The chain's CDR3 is CASSLQRGGPYNSPLHF. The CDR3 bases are TGTGCCAGCAGTCTCCAGCGAGGGGGTCCCTATAATTCACCCCTCCACTTT.

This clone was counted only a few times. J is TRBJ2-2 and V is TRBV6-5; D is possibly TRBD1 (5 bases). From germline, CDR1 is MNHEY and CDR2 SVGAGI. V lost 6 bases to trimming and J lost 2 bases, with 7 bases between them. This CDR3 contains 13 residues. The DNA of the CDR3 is TGTGCCAGCAGGGACAAAAACACCGGGGAGCTGTTTTTT. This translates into CASRDKNTGELFF.

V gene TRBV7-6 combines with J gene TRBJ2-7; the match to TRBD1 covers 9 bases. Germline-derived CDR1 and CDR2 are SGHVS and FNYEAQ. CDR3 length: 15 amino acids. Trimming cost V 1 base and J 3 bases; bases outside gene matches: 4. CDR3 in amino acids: CASSLGGTGFYEQYF. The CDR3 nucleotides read TGTGCCAGCAGCTTAGGGGGGACAGGGTTCTACGAGCAGTACTTC.

CDR3 nucleotides: TGTGCCAGTAGTAGGGGGACAGCTAATGAAAAACTGTTTTTT. Translated, it gives CASSRGTANEKLFF. V gene TRBV19 combines with J gene TRBJ1-4, with 7 positions matching TRBD1. CDR3 length: 14 amino acids. V lost 4 bases and J lost 3; bases outside the gene matches: 2. Looked up from germline, CDR1 is LNHDA and CDR2 is SQIVND (reference sequence).

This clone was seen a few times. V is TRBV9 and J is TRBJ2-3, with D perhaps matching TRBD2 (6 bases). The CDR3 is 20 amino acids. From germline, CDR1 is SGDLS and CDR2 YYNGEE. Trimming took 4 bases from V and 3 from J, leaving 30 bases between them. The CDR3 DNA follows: TGTGCCAGCAGCCTGTTCCCATTCTATAACGGGGGAGATGGTACAGATACGCAGTATTTT. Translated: CASSLFPFYNGGDGTDTQYF.

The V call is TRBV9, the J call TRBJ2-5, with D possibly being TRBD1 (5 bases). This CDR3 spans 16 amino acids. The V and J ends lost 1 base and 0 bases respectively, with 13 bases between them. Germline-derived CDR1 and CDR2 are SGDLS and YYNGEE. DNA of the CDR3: TGTGCCAGCAGCGTACGCCAGGGCGAGTACCAAGAGACCCAGTACTTC. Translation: CASSVRQGEYQETQYF.

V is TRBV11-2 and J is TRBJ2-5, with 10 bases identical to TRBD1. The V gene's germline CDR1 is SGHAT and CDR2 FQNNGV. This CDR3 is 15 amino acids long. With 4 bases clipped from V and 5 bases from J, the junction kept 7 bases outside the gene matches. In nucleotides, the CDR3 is TGTGCCAGCAGCTCAGACAGGGGGCGCGGTGAGACCCAGTACTTC. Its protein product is CASSSDRGRGETQYF. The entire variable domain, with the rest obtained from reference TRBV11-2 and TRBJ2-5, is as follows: EAGVAQSPRYKIIEKRQSVAFWCNPISGHATLYWYQQILGQGPKLLIQFQNNGVVDDSQLPKDRFSAERLKGVDSTLKIQPAKLEDSAVYLCASSSDRGRGETQYFGPGTRLLVL.

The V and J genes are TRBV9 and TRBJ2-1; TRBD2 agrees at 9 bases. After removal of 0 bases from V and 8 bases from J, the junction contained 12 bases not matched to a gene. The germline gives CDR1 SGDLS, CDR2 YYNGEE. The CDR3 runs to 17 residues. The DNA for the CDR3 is TGTGCCAGCAGCGTAGGATGGCGGGGGGGCTTCTTCGATGAGCAGTTCTTC. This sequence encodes CASSVGWRGGFFDEQFF.

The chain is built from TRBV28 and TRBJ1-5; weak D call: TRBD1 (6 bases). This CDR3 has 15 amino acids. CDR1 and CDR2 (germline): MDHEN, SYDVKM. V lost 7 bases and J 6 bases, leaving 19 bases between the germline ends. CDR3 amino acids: CASTTAAGGFQPQHF. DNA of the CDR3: TGTGCCAGCACCACCGCTGCGGGGGGCTTTCAGCCCCAGCATTTT.

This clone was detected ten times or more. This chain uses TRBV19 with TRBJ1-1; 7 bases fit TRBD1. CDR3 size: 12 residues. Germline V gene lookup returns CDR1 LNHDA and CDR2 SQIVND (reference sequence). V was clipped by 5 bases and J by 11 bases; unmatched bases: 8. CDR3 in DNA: TGTGCCAGTAGTCACAGGGGAACCCCGGCTTTCTTT. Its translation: CASSHRGTPAFF.